One and the same sample provided the 15 T cell receptor beta chains below, sequenced in a study of blood T cell repertoires in COVID-19. Only in-frame clones appear in the TCRdb table, and some are missing; sequencing was by immunoSEQ multiplex PCR. The sample comprises tens of thousands of clones, around nine tenths of which are singletons, and around 7.9% rests with the top ten. The sequenced sample was peripheral blood. The receptors stem from a man in his thirties or forties with acute or convalescent COVID-19.

This sequence joins TRBV10-2 and TRBJ2-3, with TRBD1 matching over 7 bases. Germline V CDR1 and CDR2: WSHSY, SAAADI. The junction had 7 bases not matched to a gene; V was cut back by 7 bases and J by 3 bases. This CDR3 is built from 14 residues. The chain's CDR3 is CASIHLQGTDTQYF. CDR3 coding DNA: TGCGCCAGCATTCATTTACAGGGGACAGATACGCAGTATTTT.

V is TRBV9 and J is TRBJ2-3; 9 nucleotides match TRBD2. CDR3 length: 16 residues. The ends lost 0 bases at V and 5 bases at J; junction bases unmatched: 7. Germline-derived CDR1 and CDR2 are SGDLS and YYNGEE. The CDR3 coding sequence is TGTGCCAGCAGCGTAGGCGGGAGGGCCGGGGGAGATACGCAGTATTTT. It encodes CASSVGGRAGGDTQYF.

The J gene is TRBJ2-1, the V gene TRBV7-3, with 10 bases identical to TRBD2. J lost 9 bases, V lost 4 bases, and 9 bases had no gene match. Looked up from germline, CDR1 is SGHTA and CDR2 is FQGTGA. The CDR3 has 15 residues. The CDR3 region is CASSSTGTSVREQFF. CDR3 DNA: TGTGCCAGCAGCTCCACCGGGACTAGCGTTCGTGAGCAGTTCTTC. The full variable domain, rest sourced from reference TRBV7-3 and TRBJ2-1, is GAGVSQTPSNKVTEKGKYVELRCDPISGHTALYWYRQSLGQGPEFLIYFQGTGAADDSGLPNDRFFAVRPEGSVSTLKIQRTERGDSAVYLCASSSTGTSVREQFFGPGTRLTVL.

V is TRBV5-4 and J is TRBJ2-3, with 11 positions matching TRBD2. V was pared by 4 bases and J by 2 bases, with 6 bases of the junction left unmatched. Germline V gene lookup returns CDR1 SGHNT and CDR2 YYREEE (reference sequence). The CDR3 loop spans 16 amino acids. CDR3 in amino acids: CASSDRLAGFTDTQYF. Here the CDR3 DNA reads TGTGCCAGCAGCGACCGACTAGCGGGGTTCACAGATACGCAGTATTTT.

The rearrangement joins TRBV18 to TRBJ2-2; D is unresolved. This CDR3 contains 13 residues. The V and J ends lost 5 bases and 3 bases respectively, with 7 bases between them. Germline V gives CDR1 KGHSH, CDR2 LQKENI. The CDR3 region has the DNA TGTGCCAGCTCAAGCAAAGACACCGGGGAGCTGTTTTTT. As protein: CASSSKDTGELFF. The complete variable domain, with remaining parts taken from reference TRBV18 and TRBJ2-2, reads NAGVMQNPRHLVRRRGQEARLRCSPMKGHSHVYWYRQLPEEGLKFMVYLQKENIIDESGMPKERFSAEFPKEGPSILRIQQVVRGDSAAYFCASSSKDTGELFFGEGSRLTVL.

This clone was detected a few times. This chain uses TRBV4-1 with TRBJ2-1; 7 bases fit TRBD1. CDR3 length equals 14 residues. V shed 3 bases and J 8 bases; nucleotides not matched to a gene: 7. Germline CDR1 MGHRA, CDR2 YSYEKL. CDR3: CASSHPTGVDEQFF. The CDR3 nucleotides are TGCGCCAGCAGCCACCCAACAGGGGTGGATGAGCAGTTCTTC.

The chain combines TRBV19 with TRBJ2-1; 7 bases align to TRBD2. The V and J ends lost 6 bases and 2 bases, in that order; junction bases with no gene match: 7. Looked up from germline, CDR1 is LNHDA and CDR2 is SQIVND (reference sequence). The CDR3 is made up of 15 amino acids. CDR3 region: CASRQTSRTYNEQFF. Written as DNA, the CDR3 is TGTGCCAGTAGACAGACTAGCCGAACCTACAATGAGCAGTTCTTC.

In nucleotides, the CDR3 is TGTGCCAGCAGCATTCTAGCGGGAGCGTCCTACGAGCAGTACTTC. The encoded protein is CASSILAGASYEQYF. The gene calls are TRBV11-2 and TRBJ2-7; TRBD2 matches 10 bases. The CDR3 runs to 15 residues. Losses at the gene ends were 5 bases for V and 1 base for J; bases not matched to a gene: 5. Germline CDR1 and CDR2: SGHAT and FQNNGV.

The chain uses TRBV4-1 and TRBJ2-2; TRBD2 agrees at 8 bases. CDR3 length: 15 residues. After removal of 1 base from V and 7 bases from J, the junction contained 5 bases not matched to a gene. Germline CDR1 reads MGHRA; CDR2 reads YSYEKL. CDR3 in DNA: TGCGCCAGCAGCCAAGGAGCGGGAGTCGGCGGGGAGCTGTTTTTT. This translates into CASSQGAGVGGELFF.

The chain carries TRBV3-1 (or the pseudogene TRBV3-2) and TRBJ1-5; 7 nucleotides agree with TRBD1. The CDR3 is 16 residues long. Germline V gene sequence: CDR1 LGHDT, CDR2 YNNKEL (reference sequence). Unmatched junction bases numbered 8, after V lost 1 base and J lost 5 bases. CDR3 protein: CASSQGDSDGYQPQHF. DNA of the CDR3: TGTGCCAGCAGCCAAGGGGACAGTGACGGGTATCAGCCCCAGCATTTT.

This rearrangement joins TRBV14 to TRBJ1-6; 10 nucleotides align to TRBD1. Germline loops: CDR1 SGHDN, CDR2 FVKESK. The CDR3 is 15 amino acids. V was clipped by 3 bases and J by 9 bases; unmatched bases: 5. CDR3 residues: CASSQGTGAISPLHF. CDR3 DNA: TGTGCCAGCAGCCAGGGGACAGGGGCGATTTCACCCCTCCACTTT. The entire variable domain, with the rest obtained from reference TRBV14 and TRBJ1-6, is as follows: EAGVTQFPSHSVIEKGQTVTLRCDPISGHDNLYWYRRVMGKEIKFLLHFVKESKQDESGMPNNRFLAERTGGTYSTLKVQPAELEDSGVYFCASSQGTGAISPLHFGNGTRLTVT.

This chain connects TRBV27 to TRBJ1-2, with D possibly matching TRBD1 (6 bases). CDR1 is MNHEY, CDR2 SMNVEV, per germline (reference sequence). Trimming left V 3 bases short and J 4 bases short, with 15 bases between. This CDR3 region has 15 residues. CDR3 sequence: CASSFPRGVLYGYTF. The CDR3 bases are TGTGCCAGCAGTTTCCCCAGGGGAGTGCTCTATGGCTACACCTTC.

The rearrangement joins TRBV7-2 to TRBJ2-1; 7 bases match TRBD2. The CDR3 sequence is 16 residues long. V dropped 1 base and J dropped 7; count of bases not matched to a gene: 10. The germline gives CDR1 SGHTA, CDR2 FQGNSA. The CDR3 coding sequence is TGTGCCAGCAGCTTAGGGCTGGCGGGAGTGGTTAATGAGCAGTTCTTC. Its translation: CASSLGLAGVVNEQFF.

The chain carries TRBV9 and TRBJ2-2; 8 nucleotides agree with TRBD1. The germline V gene encodes CDR1 SGDLS and CDR2 YYNGEE. J was trimmed by 0 bases and V by 6 bases; bases with no gene match: 1. This CDR3 is built from 14 residues. This CDR3 reads CASKGQANTGELFF. For the CDR3, the DNA is TGTGCCAGCAAGGGACAGGCGAACACCGGGGAGCTGTTTTTT.

This clone was counted once. V is TRBV4-2 and J is TRBJ2-7; 7 bases are shared with TRBD2. This CDR3 contains 15 residues. J lost 3 bases, V lost 1 base, and 6 bases had no gene match. CDR1 and CDR2 from the germline V gene are LGHNA and YNFKEQ. The DNA for the CDR3 is TGTGCCAGCAGCCAAGTAGCTAGCGGATACTACGAGCAGTACTTC. Translation gives CASSQVASGYYEQYF.